The T cell receptor (beta chain) described here comes from a study of blood T cell repertoires in COVID-19 (dated by TCRdb to between 2020 and 2021). Background for the entire study: Samples from collaborators originated in the United States, Italy and Spain and spanned both the acute and convalescent phases of COVID-19. The material from the prospective study consisted of cDNA or gDNA derived from T cells, B-cell-depleted T cells, or PBMCs. Deeply sampled blood TCRbeta repertoires from subjects exposed to, actively infected with, or recovered from COVID-19 were included in the dataset. The repertoires were released in a freely available public database intended as a resource for research on the immune response to SARS-CoV-2. The samples were drawn from two sources: the first 160 participants of the ongoing ImmuneRACE study, and fewer than 1,500 subjects contributed by 6 global collaborators. A de-identified subject ID, COVID-19 status, age in years and sex were almost always included in the sample metadata. Where HLA class I and class II types were available, the types were taken from metadata supplied by the sample provider, not from assay-based typing.

Participants in the prospective study were aged roughly 18 to 90 years, lived in 20 to 25 United States geographic areas, and enrolled through a virtual design. In the prospective study, participants were assigned to cohorts based on the clinical history participants reported in a screening survey and a study questionnaire. Exposed participants were defined as having been in contact with someone with a PCR-confirmed or clinician-diagnosed COVID-19 case within 2 weeks of study entry. In the prospective study, mobile phlebotomists collected whole blood, serum and a nasopharyngeal or oropharyngeal swab from each participant. Prospective study participants could optionally give additional blood draws and questionnaires over an approximately two-month period. Blood samples from the prospective study were shipped frozen or at room temperature prior to DNA extraction. Points on this clone: It lacks a known antigen. There are no base qualities to consult, and no much larger clone falls within one base.

TCRbeta CDR3 regions were amplified from genomic DNA by means of the immunoSEQ Assay, a bias-controlled multiplex PCR. The source study handled its data this way. Within the assay, amplification of reference gene primers was used to estimate how many nucleated cells each sample contained. Sequence reads were collapsed and filtered to measure the absolute abundance of every unique TCRbeta CDR3 rearrangement. For each sample, productive Simpson clonality was calculated as the square root of Simpson's diversity index over productive rearrangements. As stored in TCRdb, this immuneACCESS dataset retains in-frame rearrangements with V and J assigned. A fraction of the clones does not appear; measured against another copy, unresolved V genes explain less than half of the discrepancy, and the remainder lacks a known reason. The V and J calls and clone size come from that table; D and trimming were worked out from the DNA. Across this sample there are fewer than 400,000 clones, with more than 85% seen only once. In total, the top ten clones hold 3% to 5% of the sample.

The cysteine opens and the phenylalanine closes a CDR3 of 13 amino acids. Left in the record is the CDR3 DNA by itself, 39 bases read in frame from the first base. Taken from the germline V gene, the CDR1 and CDR2 loops are MDHEN and SYDVKM. V is clipped by 2 bases and J by 5 bases, and the sequence between their germline boundaries is 9 bases long. Summary of the overall study and its limitations: The quantity of clinical and demographic metadata differed by source and by participant and was supplied without curation.

The sequence was obtained from a woman aged 25 to 39 who had been exposed to COVID-19. The sequence joins TRBV28 to TRBJ1-1, with the D segment identity uncertain. Sequencing input: PBMCs or T cells enriched from blood (not recorded which). For the CDR3, the sequence is CASSLQSWTEAFF. The DNA reads TGTGCCAGCAGTTTACAGTCGTGGACTGAAGCTTTCTTT. The CDR3, completed at both ends by the reference TRBV28 and TRBJ1-1 genes, gives the full variable domain DVKVTQSSRYLVKRTGEKVFLECVQDMDHENMFWYRQDPGLGLRLIYFSYDVKMKEKGDIPEGYSVSREKKERFSLILESASTNQTSMYLCASSLQSWTEAFFGQGTRLTVV.